This entry concerns a single T cell receptor (beta chain). Which antigen it targets is not known. Qualities for individual bases were not recorded, and no much larger clone is one base off. Reading the label with the study, this specimen's treatment or condition is: some 20 received Ad26.COV2.S at low or high dose, single or two shots; five or six received placebo; per-sample allocation not given. Repertoires of vaccine and placebo recipients were sequenced from samples collected on day 63 after the first injection. Between 29 July and 7 August 2020, Cohort 1b enrolled about two dozen adults aged 18-55 years at one site in Boston, USA. Ad26.COV2.S consisted of a replication-incompetent adenovirus type 26 vector by which a prefusion-stabilized SARS-CoV-2 spike protein from the original Wuhan strain was expressed. The data derive from a study of Ad26.COV2.S vaccination and SARS-CoV-2 variants (dated by TCRdb to the early 2020s). Background on the whole study: Vaccine-arm donors came from COV1001, a multicentre, randomized, double-blind, placebo-controlled phase I-IIa trial of Ad26.COV2.S in healthy adults. Ad26.COV2.S was administered intramuscularly at 5 x 10^10 or 1 x 10^11 viral particles, either as a single shot or as two shots given 56 days apart. TCRbeta repertoire sequencing served as the tool for gauging how specific and how broad the SARS-CoV-2-reactive T cell receptors were following Ad26.COV2.S vaccination. Trial participants were randomized into five groups of five, in which low-dose or high-dose Ad26.COV2.S was given once or twice, or placebo was given on both occasions. Throughout the experiments and outcome assessment, investigators stayed blinded to trial group allocation. A total of around 32 samples were included in the TCR-sequenced set, comprising some 20 Ad26.COV2.S vaccine recipients, 5 placebo recipients and 8 SARS-CoV-2 convalescent individuals. The paper as a whole reports these results and caveats: After vaccination, substantial breadth of spike-specific CD8+ and CD4+ T cell responses was reported. Compared with placebo recipients, Ad26.COV2.S recipients showed higher spike-specific TCR breadth (P = 0.0014). The study lacked the statistical power to compare responses across vaccine doses or regimens. According to the authors, total T cell responses may have been underestimated by the TCR breadth and depth analyses. Vaccine and placebo recipients had comparable non-spike TCR breadth, which fits with the vaccine containing only spike.

TCRbeta CDR3 regions were sequenced with the immunoSEQ Assay. After extraction, genomic DNA underwent amplification by bias-controlled multiplex PCR, followed by high-throughput sequencing. The authors' analysis ran thus. Collapsing and filtering of sequences were performed to quantify the absolute abundance of each unique TCRbeta CDR3 region. T cell fraction was estimated by normalizing TCRbeta template counts to usable DNA, with usable DNA measured through amplification of reference genes found in all nucleated cells. Repertoire TCRs were annotated as SARS-CoV-2-specific by exact matching of V gene, CDR3 amino acid sequence and J gene to a known reactive TCR set. The reference SARS-CoV-2 TCR set was obtained from MIRA and was filtered for enrichment in COVID-19-positive ImmuneCODE repertoires, whereby public or cross-reactive TCRs were removed. Based on the MIRA antigens, annotated TCRs were further analysed at the level of specific ORF or position within ORF. Depth was the summed frequency of annotated unique rearrangements, while breadth was defined as annotated unique rearrangements over total unique productive rearrangements. Two-sided Wilcoxon rank-sum tests were applied when comparing TCR breadth between groups. TCRdb took over this immuneACCESS table, retaining in-frame rearrangements with V and J assigned. Such tables are incomplete; in checked studies, under half of the missing clones stem from an unresolved V gene, and the remainder is unexplained. The V and J calls and clone size were taken over from that table, and D and trimming were inferred from the DNA. For this sample there are approximately 280,000 clones; more than 75% appear just once. 2.5% to 3.5% of the sample goes to the ten largest clones.

CDR3 length: 17 amino acids, cysteine to phenylalanine. Of all the DNA, just the CDR3 is kept, 51 bases in frame from base 1. Looking up the germline V gene (reference sequence) yields CDR1 SEHNR and CDR2 FQNEAQ. Trimming takes 5 bases off V and 4 bases off J; junction bases not matched to a gene: 11. The receptor was isolated from a person aged 18 to 65 who received the Ad26.COV2.S COVID-19 vaccine or a placebo. The chain is made from TRBV7-9 and TRBJ2-2; 9 nucleotides in the junction match TRBD1. The sample here was peripheral blood, taken in a trial of Ad26.COV2.S vaccine versus placebo. CDR3 reads: CASSHLQGARSTGELFF. The DNA is TGTGCCAGCAGCCATCTACAGGGGGCGAGGAGCACCGGGGAGCTGTTTTTT.